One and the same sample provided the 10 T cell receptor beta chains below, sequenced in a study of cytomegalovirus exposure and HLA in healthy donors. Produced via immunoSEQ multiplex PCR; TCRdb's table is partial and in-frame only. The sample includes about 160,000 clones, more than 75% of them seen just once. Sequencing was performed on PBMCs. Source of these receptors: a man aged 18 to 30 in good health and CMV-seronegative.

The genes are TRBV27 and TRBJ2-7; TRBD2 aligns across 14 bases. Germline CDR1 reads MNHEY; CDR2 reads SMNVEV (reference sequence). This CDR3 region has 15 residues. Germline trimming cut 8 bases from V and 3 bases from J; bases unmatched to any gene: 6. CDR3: CASYGLAGGNYEQYV. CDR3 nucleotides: TGTGCCAGCTACGGACTAGCGGGGGGCAACTACGAGCAGTACGTC.

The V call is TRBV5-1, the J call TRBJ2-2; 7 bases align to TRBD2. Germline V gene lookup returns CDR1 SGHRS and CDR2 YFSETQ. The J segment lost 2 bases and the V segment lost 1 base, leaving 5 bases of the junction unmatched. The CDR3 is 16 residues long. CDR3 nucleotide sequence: TGCGCCAGCAGCTTGCCCGGGACTATTAACACCGGGGAGCTGTTTTTT. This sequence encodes CASSLPGTINTGELFF. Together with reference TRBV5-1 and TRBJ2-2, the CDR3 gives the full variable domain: KAGVTQTPRYLIKTRGQQVTLSCSPISGHRSVSWYQQTPGQGLQFLFEYFSETQRNKGNFPGRFSGRQFSNSRSEMNVSTLELGDSALYLCASSLPGTINTGELFFGEGSRLTVL.

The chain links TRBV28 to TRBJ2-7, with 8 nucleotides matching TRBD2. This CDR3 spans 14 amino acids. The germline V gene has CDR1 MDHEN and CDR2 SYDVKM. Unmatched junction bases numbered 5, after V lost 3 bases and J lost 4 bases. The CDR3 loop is CASSFPAGVYEQYF. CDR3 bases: TGTGCCAGCAGTTTCCCAGCGGGAGTATACGAGCAGTACTTC.

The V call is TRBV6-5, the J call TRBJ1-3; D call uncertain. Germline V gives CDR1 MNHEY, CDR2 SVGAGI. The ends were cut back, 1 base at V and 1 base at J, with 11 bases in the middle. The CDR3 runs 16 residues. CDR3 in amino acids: CASSYWSGLSGNTIYF. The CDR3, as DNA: TGTGCCAGCAGTTACTGGTCAGGATTGTCTGGAAACACCATATATTTT.

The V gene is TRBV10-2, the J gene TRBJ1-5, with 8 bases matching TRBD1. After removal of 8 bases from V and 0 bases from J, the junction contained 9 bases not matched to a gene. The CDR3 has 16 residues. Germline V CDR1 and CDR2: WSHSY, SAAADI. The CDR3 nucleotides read TGCGCCAGCGGGTCGACAGGGGCCTATAGCAATCAGCCCCAGCATTTT. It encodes CASGSTGAYSNQPQHF.

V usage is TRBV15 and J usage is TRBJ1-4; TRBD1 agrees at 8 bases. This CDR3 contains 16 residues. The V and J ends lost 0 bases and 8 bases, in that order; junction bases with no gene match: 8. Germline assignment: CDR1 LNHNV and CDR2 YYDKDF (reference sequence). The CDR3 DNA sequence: TGTGCCACCAGCAGAGATATGACAGGGGAGGGGGAAAAACTGTTTTTT. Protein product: CATSRDMTGEGEKLFF. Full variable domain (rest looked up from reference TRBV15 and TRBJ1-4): DAMVIQNPRYQVTQFGKPVTLSCSQTLNHNVMYWYQQKSSQAPKLLFHYYDKDFNNEADTPDNFQSRRPNTSFCFLDIRSPGLGDTAMYLCATSRDMTGEGEKLFFGSGTQLSVL.

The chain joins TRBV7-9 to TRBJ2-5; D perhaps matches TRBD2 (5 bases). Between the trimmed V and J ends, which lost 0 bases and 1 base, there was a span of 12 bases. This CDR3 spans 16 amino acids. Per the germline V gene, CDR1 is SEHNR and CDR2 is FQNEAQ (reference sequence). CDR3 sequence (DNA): TGTGCCAGCAGCTTAGCCGGATGGGAGCTCCAAGAGACCCAGTACTTC. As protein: CASSLAGWELQETQYF.

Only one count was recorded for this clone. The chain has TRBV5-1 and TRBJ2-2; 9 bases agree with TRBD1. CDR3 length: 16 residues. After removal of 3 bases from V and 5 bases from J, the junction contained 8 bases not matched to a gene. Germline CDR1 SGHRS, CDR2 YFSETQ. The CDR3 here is CASSSAQGARTGELFF. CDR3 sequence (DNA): TGCGCCAGCAGCTCGGCACAGGGGGCGCGGACCGGGGAGCTGTTTTTT.

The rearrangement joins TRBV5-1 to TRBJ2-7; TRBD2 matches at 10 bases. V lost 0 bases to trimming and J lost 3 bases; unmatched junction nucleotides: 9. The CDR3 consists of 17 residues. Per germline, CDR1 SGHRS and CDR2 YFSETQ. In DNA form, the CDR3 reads TGCGCCAGCAGCTTGGCCTTCTATCGGACTAGCGGCTACGAGCAGTACTTC. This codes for CASSLAFYRTSGYEQYF.

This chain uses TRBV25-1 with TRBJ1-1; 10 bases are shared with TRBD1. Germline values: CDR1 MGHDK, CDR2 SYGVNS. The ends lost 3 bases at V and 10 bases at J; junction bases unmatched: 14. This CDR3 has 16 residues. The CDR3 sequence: CASSDTTTGGLGGAFF. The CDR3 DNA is TGTGCCAGCAGTGACACCACGACAGGGGGCTTGGGAGGAGCTTTCTTT.